The clone carrying this T cell receptor beta chain was seen a single time. This record comes from a study of blood T cell repertoires in COVID-19. This CDR3 is built from 15 residues. V gave up 6 bases and J gave up 0 bases, with 14 bases separating them. The germline CDR1 and CDR2 sequences are MGHRA and YSYEKL. Participants came from fewer than 25 US areas, aged about 18 to 89 years. Categorization into cohorts depended on clinical history that participants reported. The repertoire was sequenced with immunoSEQ multiplex PCR; TCRdb's copy has only in-frame clones and lacks some. The repertoire holds around 190,000 clones, with 76% as singletons.

The sequencing input was PBMCs or T cells enriched from blood (not recorded which). The V and J genes are TRBV4-1 and TRBJ1-1; D perhaps matches TRBD1 (5 bases). This receptor was identified in a woman aged 50 to 60 with acute COVID-19. The CDR3 DNA reads as TGCGCCAGCAGACAGGAACCTCGCATGAACACTGAAGCTTTCTTT. Residues: CASRQEPRMNTEAFF.